This T cell receptor beta chain originates from a study of cytomegalovirus exposure and HLA in healthy donors. A remark on this clone: Its cognate antigen is unknown.

The PCR made use of 60 Vbeta and 13 Jbeta primers. The authors' processing: In a later analysis, of 80 million to 90 million unique beta chains, around 9.9 million appeared in at least two donors. The repertoire was sequenced with immunoSEQ multiplex PCR; TCRdb's copy has only in-frame clones and lacks some. V and J calls and clone size follow that table, whereas D and trimming were derived from the DNA. Here the sample spans about 150,000 clones, 80% to 85% being singletons. Study-wide results and limits: The authors later found HLA-associated TCR beta chains more clonally expanded than equally common others. Association of a missense DCLRE1C variant with TCR beta V- and J-gene trimming was reported in a later analysis. Confirmation in vitro established that a few CMV-associated chains were specific for CMV antigens.

Between the trimmed V and J ends, which lost 4 bases and 7 bases, there was a span of 34 bases. There are 20 residues in the CDR3. Germline V lookup: CDR1 MDHEN, CDR2 SYDVKM. The sequence was obtained from a boy between 2 and 15 years old in good health and CMV-seronegative. The material sequenced was PBMCs. The rearrangement joins TRBV28 to TRBJ1-2, with unresolved D. CDR3 bases: TGTGCCAGCAGTTACAATGCGGGTGGAAAAACAAGGGTCCCGACGAGTGGCTACACCTTC. Protein: CASSYNAGGKTRVPTSGYTF.